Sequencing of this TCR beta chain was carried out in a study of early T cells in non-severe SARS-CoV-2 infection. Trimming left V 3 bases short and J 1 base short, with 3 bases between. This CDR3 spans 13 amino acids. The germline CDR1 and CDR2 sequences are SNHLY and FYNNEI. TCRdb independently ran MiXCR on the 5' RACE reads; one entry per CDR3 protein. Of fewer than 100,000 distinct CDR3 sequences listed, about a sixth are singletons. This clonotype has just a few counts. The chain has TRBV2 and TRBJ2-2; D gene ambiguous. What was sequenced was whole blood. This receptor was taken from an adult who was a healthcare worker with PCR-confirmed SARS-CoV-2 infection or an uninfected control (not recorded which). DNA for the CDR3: TGTGCCAGCAGTGAGCGGAACACCGGGGAGCTGTTTTTT. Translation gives CASSERNTGELFF.